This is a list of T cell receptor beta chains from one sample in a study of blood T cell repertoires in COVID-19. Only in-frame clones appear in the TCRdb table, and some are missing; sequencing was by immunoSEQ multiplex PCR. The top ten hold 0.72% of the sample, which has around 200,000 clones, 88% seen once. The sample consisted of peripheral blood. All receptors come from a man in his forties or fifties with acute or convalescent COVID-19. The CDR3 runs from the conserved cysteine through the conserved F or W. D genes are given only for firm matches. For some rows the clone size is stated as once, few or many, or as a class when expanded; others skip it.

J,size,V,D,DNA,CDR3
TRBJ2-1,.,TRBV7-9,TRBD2,TGTGCCAGCAGCCCAACTAGCGGCGAGCCCCACTACAATGAGCAGTTCTTC,CASSPTSGEPHYNEQFF
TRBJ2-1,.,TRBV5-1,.,TGCGCCAGCAGCCTAGACAGAGACAATGAGCAGTTCTTC,CASSLDRDNEQFF
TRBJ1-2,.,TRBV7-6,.,TGTGCCAGCAGCTTAACTCTTTGGGGGGACGATGGCTACACCTTC,CASSLTLWGDDGYTF
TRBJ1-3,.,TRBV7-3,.,TGTGCCAGCAGCTTAACCGGACGCCGCGGGAACTCTGGAAACACCATATATTTT,CASSLTGRRGNSGNTIYF
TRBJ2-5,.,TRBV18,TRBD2,TGTGCCAGCTCACCACGGAGCGGGGGCGAGACCCAGTACTTC,CASSPRSGGETQYF
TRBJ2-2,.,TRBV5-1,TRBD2,TGCGCCAGCAGCTGGACTAGCGGGGGGATCTACACCGGGGAGCTGTTTTTT,CASSWTSGGIYTGELFF
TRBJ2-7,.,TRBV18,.,TGTGCCAGCTCACCGGTGCGACAGACCTACGAGCAGTACTTC,CASSPVRQTYEQYF
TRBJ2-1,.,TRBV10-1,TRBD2,TGCGCCAGCAGTCCCGGGACTAGCGGGGGGGCTTATATCGGGTTCTTC,CASSPGTSGGAYIGFF
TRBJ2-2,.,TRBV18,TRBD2,TGTGCCAGCTCGCGGGAGTCGAGCACCGGGGAGCTGTTTTTT,CASSRESSTGELFF
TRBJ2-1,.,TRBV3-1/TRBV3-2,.,TGTGCCAGCAGCCAAAATAGGAGGGGGCAGGTTCGCAATGAGCAGTTCTTC,CASSQNRRGQVRNEQFF
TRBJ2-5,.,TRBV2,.,TGTGCCAGCAGTGAAGCTGGGGGGTGGGAGACCCAGTACTTC,CASSEAGGWETQYF
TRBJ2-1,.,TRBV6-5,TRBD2,TGTGCCAGCAGTTACCAGACTAGCGGGGAGCAGTTCTTC,CASSYQTSGEQFF
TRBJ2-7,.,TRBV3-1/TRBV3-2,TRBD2,TGTGCCAGCAGTCGAAATGGACTAGCGTCCCAGTACTTC,CASSRNGLASQYF
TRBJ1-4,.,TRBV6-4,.,TGTGCCAGCGGTTCGGAGGACAGTCGGGAAAAACTGTTTTTT,CASGSEDSREKLFF
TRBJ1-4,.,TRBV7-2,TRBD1,TGTGCCAGCGGGCAGGGGGTTTCTAATGAAAAACTGTTTTTT,CASGQGVSNEKLFF
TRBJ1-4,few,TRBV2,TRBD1,TGTGCCAGCAGTCTTAACAGGGGGCAAGTGGAAAAACTGTTTTTT,CASSLNRGQVEKLFF
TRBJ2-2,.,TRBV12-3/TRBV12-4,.,TGTGCCGGCCAACCCGGGGGAACCGGGGAGCTGTTTTTT,CAGQPGGTGELFF
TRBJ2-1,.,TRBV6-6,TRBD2,TGTGCCAGCAGTCCCGGGAGGTACTACAATGAGCAGTTCTTC,CASSPGRYYNEQFF
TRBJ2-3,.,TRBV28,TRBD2,TGTGCCAGCAGTCCCTCGGGGACGGGAGGGCCCTCAGATACGCAGTATTTT,CASSPSGTGGPSDTQYF
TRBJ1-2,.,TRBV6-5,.,TGTGCCAGCAGTACCCTCCGGGGCTATGGCTACACCTTC,CASSTLRGYGYTF
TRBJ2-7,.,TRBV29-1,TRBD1,TGCAGCGCCGGACAGGGGAGATACGAGCAGTACTTC,CSAGQGRYEQYF
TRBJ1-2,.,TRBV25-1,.,TGTGCCAGCAGTGACAGGCCGCTCTATGGCTACACCTTC,CASSDRPLYGYTF
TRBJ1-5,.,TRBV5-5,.,TGTGCCAGCAGCTTTCATGCCCAGGGCGGTCAGCCCCAGCATTTT,CASSFHAQGGQPQHF
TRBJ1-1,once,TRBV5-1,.,TGCGCCAGCAGCTCCGGGGTGAACACTGAAGCTTTCTTT,CASSSGVNTEAFF
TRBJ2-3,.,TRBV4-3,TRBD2,TGCGCCAGCAGCCAAGGACTAGCGGGAGTTCGACGCACAGATACGCAGTATTTT,CASSQGLAGVRRTDTQYF
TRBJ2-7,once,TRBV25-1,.,TGTGCCAGCAGTGGGGCAGGCAACGAGCAGTACTTC,CASSGAGNEQYF
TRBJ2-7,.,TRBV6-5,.,TGTGCCAGCAGTTACTCGTCAGGGTACTCCTACGAGCAGTACTTC,CASSYSSGYSYEQYF
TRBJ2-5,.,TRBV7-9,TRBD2,TGTGCCAGCAGCTCCGCGACTAGCGGGGAACAAGAGACCCAGTACTTC,CASSSATSGEQETQYF
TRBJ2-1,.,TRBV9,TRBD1,TGTGCCAGCAGCCCGGGACAGGGGGCGAGCTACAATGAGCAGTTCTTC,CASSPGQGASYNEQFF
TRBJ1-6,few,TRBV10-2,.,TGCGCCAGCAGTGAACAGGAGTATTCACCCCTCCACTTT,CASSEQEYSPLHF
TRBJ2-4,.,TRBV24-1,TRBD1,TGTGCCACCAGTGATAGCGGGACAGGGGATAACATTCAGTACTTC,CATSDSGTGDNIQYF
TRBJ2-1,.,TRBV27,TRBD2,TGTGCCAGCGGGACTAGCGGGGGAACGTACAATGAGCAGTTCTTC,CASGTSGGTYNEQFF
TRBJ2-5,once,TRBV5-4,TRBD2,TGTGCCAGCAGCTCCCCGGGACTAGCGGGATGGGAGACCCAGTACTTC,CASSSPGLAGWETQYF
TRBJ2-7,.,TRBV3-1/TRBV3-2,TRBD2,TGTGCCAGCAGCCGGGTCCTAGCGGGAGGGTTTGGGGAGCAGTACTTC,CASSRVLAGGFGEQYF
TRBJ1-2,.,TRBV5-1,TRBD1,TGCGCCAGCAGCCCGGGACAGAACCTCTATGGCTACACCTTC,CASSPGQNLYGYTF
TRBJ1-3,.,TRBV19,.,TGTGCCACCCGGGACGGGAGTGGAAACACCATATATTTT,CATRDGSGNTIYF
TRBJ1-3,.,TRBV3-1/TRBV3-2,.,TGTGCCAGCAGCCGGGGGGGCAGCTCTGGAAACACCATATATTTT,CASSRGGSSGNTIYF
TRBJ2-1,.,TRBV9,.,TGTGCCAGCAGCGCAGAAGAATCGAGGACAAAGCTGTTCTTC,CASSAEESRTKLFF
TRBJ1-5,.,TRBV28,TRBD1,TGTGCCAGCAGCGCGGGACAGGGTGCAAATCAGCCCCAGCATTTT,CASSAGQGANQPQHF
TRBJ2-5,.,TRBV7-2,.,TGTGCCAGCAGCTCCCTCGGGAGAGAGACCCAGTACTTC,CASSSLGRETQYF
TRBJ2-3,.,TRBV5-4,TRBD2,TGTGCCAGCAGCTTGGAGTCTAGCGGAGGGGCAGATACGCAGTATTTT,CASSLESSGGADTQYF
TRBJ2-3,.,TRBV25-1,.,TGTGCCAGCAGTGCAGCGGTTCCCGATACGCAGTATTTT,CASSAAVPDTQYF
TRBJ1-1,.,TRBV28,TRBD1,TGTGCCAGCAGTCCGATACAGGGGGCAGGAACTGAAGCTTTCTTT,CASSPIQGAGTEAFF